A selection of T cell receptor beta chains follows, all from one sample in a study of cytomegalovirus exposure and HLA in healthy donors. TCRdb's table, derived via immunoSEQ multiplex PCR, lists solely in-frame clones and lacks some. The sample has under 75,000 clones, more than 85% seen once; the top ten hold about 5.4%. The specimen was PBMCs. These receptors all come from a man younger than 30 in good health and CMV-seropositive. Both conserved end residues are part of each CDR3. D genes are given only for firm matches. Not all rows give a size; the values are once, few, many and, for expanded clones, a class.

j_call,d_call,clone_size,v_call,cdr3_nt,cdr3_aa
TRBJ2-1,TRBD1,NA,TRBV15,TGTGCCACCAGCACCTGGACAGGGGTGGGCAATGAGCAGTTCTTC,CATSTWTGVGNEQFF
TRBJ1-4,NA,NA,TRBV6-6,TGTGCCAGCAGTTACTCGGGGAGTTGGGATGAAAAACTGTTTTTT,CASSYSGSWDEKLFF
TRBJ2-1,TRBD2,once,TRBV11-2,TGTGCCAGCAGCTTTACTGCGAGCGGGAACCACCTCGACGAGCAGTTCTTC,CASSFTASGNHLDEQFF
TRBJ1-5,TRBD1,NA,TRBV4-1,TGCGCCAGCAGCCAAGTAGGGCAGGGGGGCAATCAGCCCCAGCATTTT,CASSQVGQGGNQPQHF
TRBJ2-1,TRBD1,NA,TRBV6-1,TGTGCCAGCAGTGAATCCAGGACAGGAGCCTACAATGAGCAGTTCTTC,CASSESRTGAYNEQFF
TRBJ2-2,TRBD2,NA,TRBV9,TGTGCCAGCAGCCTAACTAGCGCAGAGTTCACCGGGGAGCTGTTTTTT,CASSLTSAEFTGELFF
TRBJ2-5,NA,NA,TRBV5-1,TGCGCCAGCAAGATAAAGGGGGAGACCCAGTACTTC,CASKIKGETQYF
TRBJ1-3,NA,NA,TRBV15,TGTGCCACCAGACCTCGAGGGCCAGGTGGAAACACCATATATTTT,CATRPRGPGGNTIYF
TRBJ1-1,NA,once,TRBV7-9,TGTGCCAGCAGCCCCCAGAGCGCTGAAGCTTTCTTT,CASSPQSAEAFF
TRBJ1-4,TRBD1,few,TRBV2,TGTGCCAGCAGTGAATTTCGGGGACAGGAAAAACTGTTTTTT,CASSEFRGQEKLFF
TRBJ2-7,NA,NA,TRBV7-8,TGTGCCAGCAGGGAGGCGAGGGATATCTCCTACGAGCAGTACTTC,CASREARDISYEQYF
TRBJ1-5,TRBD1,NA,TRBV7-9,TGTGCCAGCAGCTCCGGGACAGGGTCTCAGCCCCAGCATTTT,CASSSGTGSQPQHF
TRBJ2-4,TRBD1,once,TRBV30,TGTGCCTGGAGAGGGACAGGGACCATTCAGTACTTC,CAWRGTGTIQYF
TRBJ2-1,TRBD2,NA,TRBV9,TGTGCCAGCAGCCCCGGGACTAGCGGGAGTGAGTTGGAGTTCTTC,CASSPGTSGSELEFF
TRBJ1-1,NA,NA,TRBV5-8,TGTGCCAGCAGCTTGACCGCGGGCACTGAAGCTTTCTTT,CASSLTAGTEAFF
TRBJ2-7,NA,NA,TRBV5-4,TGTGCCAGTCGGCGGGGCCCTTACGAGCAGTACTTC,CASRRGPYEQYF
TRBJ2-5,NA,NA,TRBV30,TGTGCCGGGCCCCCCCCTATCCAAGAGACCCAGTACTTC,CAGPPPIQETQYF
TRBJ2-7,TRBD2,NA,TRBV7-9,TGTGCCAGCAGCCCGCGACTAGCGCCCTACGAGCAGTACTTC,CASSPRLAPYEQYF
TRBJ2-6,NA,NA,TRBV9,TGTGCCAGCAGCGTTGGGCAGAGCTCTGGGGCCAACGTCCTGACTTTC,CASSVGQSSGANVLTF
TRBJ2-7,TRBD2,NA,TRBV2,TGTGCCAGCAGTGAAGGGGCTAGCGGGCCCACCTACGAGCAGTACTTC,CASSEGASGPTYEQYF
TRBJ2-1,NA,NA,TRBV9,TGTGCCAGCAGCGTAGCCCAGTCTGGCTACAATGAGCAGTTCTTC,CASSVAQSGYNEQFF
TRBJ2-3,TRBD2,NA,TRBV6-5,TGTGCCAGCAGTTACTCGGCGGGAGGGGCAGATACGCAGTATTTT,CASSYSAGGADTQYF